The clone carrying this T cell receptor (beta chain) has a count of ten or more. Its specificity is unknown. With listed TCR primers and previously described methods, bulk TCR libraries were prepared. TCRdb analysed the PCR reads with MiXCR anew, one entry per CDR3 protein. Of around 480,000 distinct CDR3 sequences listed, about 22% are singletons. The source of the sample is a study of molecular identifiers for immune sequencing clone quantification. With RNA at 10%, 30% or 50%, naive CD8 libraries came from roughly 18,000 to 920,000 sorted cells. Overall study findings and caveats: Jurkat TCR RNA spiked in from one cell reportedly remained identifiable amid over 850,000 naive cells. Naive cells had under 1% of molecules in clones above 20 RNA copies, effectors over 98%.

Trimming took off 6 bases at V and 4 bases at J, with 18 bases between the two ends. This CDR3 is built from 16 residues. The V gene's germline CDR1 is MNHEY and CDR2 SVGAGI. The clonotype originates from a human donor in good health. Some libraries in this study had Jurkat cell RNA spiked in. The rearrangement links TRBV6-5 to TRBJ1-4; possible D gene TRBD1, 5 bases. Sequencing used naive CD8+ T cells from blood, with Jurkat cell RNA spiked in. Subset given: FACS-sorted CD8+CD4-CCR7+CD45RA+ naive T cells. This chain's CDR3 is CASRSNPTDFNEKLFF. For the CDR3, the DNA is TGTGCCAGCAGATCCAACCCGACAGACTTTAATGAAAAACTGTTTTTT.